The 14 T cell receptor beta chains given below trace back to one sample, sequenced in a study of T cell repertoires in ileal Crohn's disease. Time point noted: neoterminal ileum biopsy at postoperative endoscopy, about 6 months after surgery. Libraries were prepared by immunoSEQ multiplex PCR; TCRdb keeps only in-frame clonotypes and omits some of them. The repertoire holds around 9,200 clones, with 65% to 80% as singletons. Material: ileal tissue. The receptors originated from an adult with Crohn's disease.

The chain has TRBV9 and TRBJ2-2; possibly TRBD2 for D (6 bases). V lost 3 bases, J lost 6 bases, and 12 bases lay in between. The CDR3 contains 14 residues. Looked up from germline, CDR1 is SGDLS and CDR2 is YYNGEE. The CDR3 bases are TGTGCCAGCAGCGAATCGGGAGACGCCGGGGAGCTGTTTTTT. Translated, it gives CASSESGDAGELFF.

This clone was recorded a few times. V is TRBV15 and J is TRBJ2-6, with a tentative D call TRBD1 (5 bases). The CDR3 totals 15 residues. Trimming took off 0 bases at V and 3 bases at J, with 6 bases between the two ends. Germline lookup yields CDR1 LNHNV and CDR2 YYDKDF (reference sequence). The CDR3, as DNA: TGTGCCACCAGCAGAGACAGGGATGGGGCCAACGTCCTGACTTTC. Translation gives CATSRDRDGANVLTF. The entire variable domain, with the rest obtained from reference TRBV15 and TRBJ2-6, is as follows: DAMVIQNPRYQVTQFGKPVTLSCSQTLNHNVMYWYQQKSSQAPKLLFHYYDKDFNNEADTPDNFQSRRPNTSFCFLDIRSPGLGDTAMYLCATSRDRDGANVLTFGAGSRLTVL.

This chain connects TRBV7-2 to TRBJ1-4, with 8 bases fitting TRBD1. The CDR3 spans 14 residues. Germline V gene data show CDR1 as SGHTA and CDR2 as FQGNSA. Trimming at V came to 5 bases and at J to 3 bases, leaving 2 bases not matched to a gene. This CDR3 reads CASSVDRANEKLFF. The CDR3 DNA follows: TGTGCCAGCAGCGTGGACAGGGCTAATGAAAAACTGTTTTTT. The whole variable domain, remainder taken from reference TRBV7-2 and TRBJ1-4, is GAGVSQSPSNKVTEKGKDVELRCDPISGHTALYWYRQSLGQGLEFLIYFQGNSAPDKSGLPSDRFSAERTGGSVSTLTIQRTQQEDSAVYLCASSVDRANEKLFFGSGTQLSVL.

The V and J genes are TRBV19 and TRBJ1-6, with 7 bases identical to TRBD1. Germline CDR1 LNHDA, CDR2 SQIVND (reference sequence). This CDR3 spans 15 amino acids. Unmatched junction bases numbered 8, after V lost 6 bases and J lost 6 bases. CDR3 coding DNA: TGTGCCAGTAGCCCCGGCGGACAGGTTAATTCACCCCTCCACTTT. Amino acid sequence: CASSPGGQVNSPLHF.

This chain uses TRBV27 with TRBJ2-7, with 10 bases aligning to TRBD1. This CDR3 has 14 residues. V trimming: 9 bases; J trimming: 7 bases; junction bases outside the gene matches: 12. Germline values: CDR1 MNHEY, CDR2 SMNVEV (reference sequence). This CDR3 is CASAPGTGVGEQYF. The CDR3 nucleotides are TGTGCCAGTGCCCCAGGGACAGGGGTTGGTGAGCAGTACTTC.

The rearrangement joins TRBV10-3 to TRBJ1-5; D gene uncertain. The CDR3 covers 12 residues. V was clipped by 6 bases and J by 3 bases, with 6 bases between them. CDR1 ENHRY and CDR2 SYGVKD come from the germline V gene. The CDR3 is CAIRQDNQPQHF. DNA for the CDR3: TGTGCCATCAGGCAGGACAATCAGCCCCAGCATTTT.

The chain uses TRBV30 and TRBJ1-2; TRBD1 agrees at 7 bases. V dropped 2 bases and J dropped 0; count of bases not matched to a gene: 9. The CDR3 runs to 16 residues. The germline V gene has CDR1 GTSNPN and CDR2 SVGIG (reference sequence). The CDR3 nucleotides read TGTGCCTGGAGTCCGGGACAGAGCCCAACTAACTATGGCTACACCTTC. As protein: CAWSPGQSPTNYGYTF.

The count of this clone is one. V is TRBV27 and J is TRBJ2-5, with no clear D. CDR1 MNHEY and CDR2 SMNVEV come from the germline V gene (reference sequence). Trimming removed 5 bases at V and 11 bases at J, with 15 bases between. The CDR3 is 12 amino acids. The CDR3 is CASSRPPEEQYF. CDR3 in DNA: TGTGCCAGCAGTCGGCCTCCCGAGGAGCAGTACTTC.

The gene calls are TRBV14 and TRBJ2-2, with 10 positions matching TRBD2. The CDR3 consists of 13 residues. Losses at the gene ends were 4 bases for V and 7 bases for J; bases not matched to a gene: 0. The germline V gene encodes CDR1 SGHDN and CDR2 FVKESK. The DNA for the CDR3 is TGTGCCAGCAGCCGACTAGCGGGCGGGGAGCTGTTTTTT. Its protein product is CASSRLAGGELFF. Supplemented by reference TRBV14 and TRBJ2-2, the full variable domain reads EAGVTQFPSHSVIEKGQTVTLRCDPISGHDNLYWYRRVMGKEIKFLLHFVKESKQDESGMPNNRFLAERTGGTYSTLKVQPAELEDSGVYFCASSRLAGGELFFGEGSRLTVL.

This clone was found once. The chain uses TRBV27 and TRBJ2-1; 10 positions agree with TRBD1. Germline V gives CDR1 MNHEY, CDR2 SMNVEV (reference sequence). The trim removed 3 bases at V and 8 bases at J, leaving 10 bases unmatched. This CDR3 has 16 amino acids. CDR3 DNA: TGTGCCAGCAGTTTCGGGACAGGGGATTCTCGGGATGAGCAGTTCTTC. Protein sequence: CASSFGTGDSRDEQFF.

This clone has only one observation. The CDR3 loop is CASSPSAGTSGRTEQFF. CDR3 coding DNA: TGCGCCAGCAGCCCCTCCGCCGGGACTAGCGGGAGAACTGAGCAGTTCTTC. The chain links TRBV4-1 to TRBJ2-1; 14 bases fit TRBD2. This CDR3 is built from 17 residues. Germline V CDR1 and CDR2: MGHRA, YSYEKL. J lost 9 bases, V lost 4 bases, and 11 bases had no gene match.

The genes are TRBV29-1 and TRBJ1-1; possibly TRBD1 for D (5 bases). Trimming took off 3 bases at V and 1 base at J, with 15 bases between the two ends. This CDR3 region has 15 residues. Germline V gene lookup returns CDR1 SQVTM and CDR2 ANQGSEA. In DNA, the CDR3 is TGCAGCGTTGAGGGTATCCCCCAGGGGAACACTGAAGCTTTCTTT. This encodes CSVEGIPQGNTEAFF.

This clone was found a few times. The chain carries TRBV27 and TRBJ1-5; D is ambiguous. The CDR3 covers 13 residues. Germline-derived CDR1 and CDR2 are MNHEY and SMNVEV (reference sequence). Trimming took 5 bases from V and 5 from J, leaving 10 bases between them. The CDR3 nucleotides read TGTGCCAGCAGTCTTCGCAGTTATCAGCCCCAGCATTTT. It yields the protein CASSLRSYQPQHF.

The rearrangement links TRBV18 to TRBJ2-1, with D possibly matching TRBD1 (6 bases). Trimming cost V 3 bases and J 6 bases, with 18 bases left between them. The V gene's germline CDR1 is KGHSH and CDR2 LQKENI. The CDR3 contains 16 residues. CDR3 amino acids: CASSPYREYVLNEQFF. In DNA, the CDR3 is TGTGCCAGCTCACCCTACAGGGAATACGTTCTCAATGAGCAGTTCTTC.